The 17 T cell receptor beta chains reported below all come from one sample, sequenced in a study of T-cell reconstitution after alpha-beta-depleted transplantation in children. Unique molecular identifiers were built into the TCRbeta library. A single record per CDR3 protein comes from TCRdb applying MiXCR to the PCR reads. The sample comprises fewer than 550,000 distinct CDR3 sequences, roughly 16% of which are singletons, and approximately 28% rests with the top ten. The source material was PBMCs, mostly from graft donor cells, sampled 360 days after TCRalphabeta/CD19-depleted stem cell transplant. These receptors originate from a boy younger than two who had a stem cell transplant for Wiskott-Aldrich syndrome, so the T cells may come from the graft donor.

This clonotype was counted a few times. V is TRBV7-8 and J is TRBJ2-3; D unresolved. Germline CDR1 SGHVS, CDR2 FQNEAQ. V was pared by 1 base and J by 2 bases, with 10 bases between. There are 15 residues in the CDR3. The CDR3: CASSLGPDLTDTQYF. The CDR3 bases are TGTGCCAGCAGCTTAGGCCCCGACCTCACAGATACGCAGTATTTT.

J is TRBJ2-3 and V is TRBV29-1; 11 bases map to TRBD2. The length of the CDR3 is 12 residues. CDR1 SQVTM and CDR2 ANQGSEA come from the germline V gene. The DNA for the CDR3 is TGCAGTATAGCGGGAGGGACAGATACGCAGTATTTT. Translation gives CSIAGGTDTQYF.

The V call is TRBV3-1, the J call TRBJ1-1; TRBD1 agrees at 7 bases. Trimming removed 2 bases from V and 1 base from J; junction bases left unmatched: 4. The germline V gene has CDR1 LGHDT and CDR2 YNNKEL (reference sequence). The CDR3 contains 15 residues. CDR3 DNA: TGTGCCAGCAGCCAAACGGACAGGCCGAACACTGAAGCTTTCTTT. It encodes CASSQTDRPNTEAFF.

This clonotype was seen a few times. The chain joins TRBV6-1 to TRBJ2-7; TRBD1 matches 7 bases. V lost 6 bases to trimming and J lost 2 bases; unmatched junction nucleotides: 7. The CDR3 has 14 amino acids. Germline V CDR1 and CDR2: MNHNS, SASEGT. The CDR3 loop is CASRIQGSPYEQYF. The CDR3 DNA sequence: TGTGCCAGCAGAATACAGGGGTCTCCCTACGAGCAGTACTTC.

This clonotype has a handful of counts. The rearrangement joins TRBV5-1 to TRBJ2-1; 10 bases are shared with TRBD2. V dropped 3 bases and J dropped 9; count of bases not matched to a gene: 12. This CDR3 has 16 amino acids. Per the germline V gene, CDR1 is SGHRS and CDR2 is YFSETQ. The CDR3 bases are TGCGCCAGCAGCTCAGGACGGCTAGCGGGAGCGGGTGAGCAGTTCTTC. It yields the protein CASSSGRLAGAGEQFF.

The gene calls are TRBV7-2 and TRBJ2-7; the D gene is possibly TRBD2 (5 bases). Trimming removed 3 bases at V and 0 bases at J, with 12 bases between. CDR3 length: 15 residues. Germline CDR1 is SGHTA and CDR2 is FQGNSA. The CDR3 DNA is TGTGCCAGCAGCTTTAGCGCACGGAGCTCCTACGAGCAGTACTTC. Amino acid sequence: CASSFSARSSYEQYF.

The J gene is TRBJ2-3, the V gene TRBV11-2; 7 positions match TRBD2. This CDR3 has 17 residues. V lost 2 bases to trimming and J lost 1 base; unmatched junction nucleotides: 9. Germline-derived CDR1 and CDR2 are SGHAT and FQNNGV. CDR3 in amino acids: CASSLTRWGGRTDTQYF. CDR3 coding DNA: TGTGCCAGCAGCTTAACCCGGTGGGGGGGACGCACAGATACGCAGTATTTT.

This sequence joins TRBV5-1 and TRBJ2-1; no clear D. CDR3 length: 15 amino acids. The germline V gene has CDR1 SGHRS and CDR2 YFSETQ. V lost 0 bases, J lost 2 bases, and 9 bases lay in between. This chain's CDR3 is CASSLGHTAYNEQFF. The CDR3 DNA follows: TGCGCCAGCAGCTTGGGTCATACAGCCTACAATGAGCAGTTCTTC.

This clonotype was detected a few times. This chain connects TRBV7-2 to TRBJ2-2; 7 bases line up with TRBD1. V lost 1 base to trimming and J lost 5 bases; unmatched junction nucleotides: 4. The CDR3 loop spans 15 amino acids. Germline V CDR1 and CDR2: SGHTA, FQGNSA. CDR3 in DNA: TGTGCCAGCAGCTTAGGTGTCAGGGGGACCGGGGAGCTGTTTTTT. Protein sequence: CASSLGVRGTGELFF.

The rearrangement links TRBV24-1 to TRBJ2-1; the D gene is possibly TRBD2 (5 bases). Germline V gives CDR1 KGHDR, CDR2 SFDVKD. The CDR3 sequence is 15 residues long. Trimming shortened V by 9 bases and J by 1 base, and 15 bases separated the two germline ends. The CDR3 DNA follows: TGTGCCACCTCCAGTGCCGCGGGTTCCTACAATGAGCAGTTCTTC. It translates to CATSSAAGSYNEQFF.

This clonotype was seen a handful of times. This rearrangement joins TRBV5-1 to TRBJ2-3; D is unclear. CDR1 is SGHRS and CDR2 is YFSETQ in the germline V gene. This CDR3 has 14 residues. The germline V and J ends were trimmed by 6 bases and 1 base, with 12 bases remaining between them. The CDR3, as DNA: TGCGCCAGCAACGACCCCCAGGGCACAGATACGCAGTATTTT. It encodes CASNDPQGTDTQYF. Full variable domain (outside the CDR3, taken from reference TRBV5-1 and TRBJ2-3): KAGVTQTPRYLIKTRGQQVTLSCSPISGHRSVSWYQQTPGQGLQFLFEYFSETQRNKGNFPGRFSGRQFSNSRSEMNVSTLELGDSALYLCASNDPQGTDTQYFGPGTRLTVL.

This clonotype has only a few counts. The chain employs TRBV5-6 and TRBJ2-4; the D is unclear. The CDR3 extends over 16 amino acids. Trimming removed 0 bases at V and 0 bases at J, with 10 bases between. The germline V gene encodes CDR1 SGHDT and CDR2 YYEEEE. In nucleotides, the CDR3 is TGTGCCAGCAGCTTGGGCCGGGTACTAGCCAAAAACATTCAGTACTTC. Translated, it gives CASSLGRVLAKNIQYF.

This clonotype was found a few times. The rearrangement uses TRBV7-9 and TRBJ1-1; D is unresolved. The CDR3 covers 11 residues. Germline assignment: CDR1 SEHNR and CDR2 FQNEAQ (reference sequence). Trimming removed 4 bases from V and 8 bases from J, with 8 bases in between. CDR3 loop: CASSSSTEAFF. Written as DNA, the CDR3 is TGTGCCAGCAGCTCCTCGACAGAAGCTTTCTTT.

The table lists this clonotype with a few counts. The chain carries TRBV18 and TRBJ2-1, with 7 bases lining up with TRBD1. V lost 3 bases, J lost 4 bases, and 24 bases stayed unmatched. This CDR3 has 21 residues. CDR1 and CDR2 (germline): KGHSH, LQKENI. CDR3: CASSPRLLFVSPGQRYNEQFF. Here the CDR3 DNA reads TGTGCCAGCTCACCCCGTCTTTTATTTGTCTCACCGGGACAGCGATACAATGAGCAGTTCTTC. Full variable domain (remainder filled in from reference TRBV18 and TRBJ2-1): NAGVMQNPRHLVRRRGQEARLRCSPMKGHSHVYWYRQLPEEGLKFMVYLQKENIIDESGMPKERFSAEFPKEGPSILRIQQVVRGDSAAYFCASSPRLLFVSPGQRYNEQFFGPGTRLTVL.

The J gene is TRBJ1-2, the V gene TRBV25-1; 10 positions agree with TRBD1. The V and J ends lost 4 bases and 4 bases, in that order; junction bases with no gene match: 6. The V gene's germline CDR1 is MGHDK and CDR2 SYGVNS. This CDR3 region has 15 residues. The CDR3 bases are TGTGCCAGCAGTGCCCGACAGGGGGCTGTCTATGGCTACACCTTC. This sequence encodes CASSARQGAVYGYTF.

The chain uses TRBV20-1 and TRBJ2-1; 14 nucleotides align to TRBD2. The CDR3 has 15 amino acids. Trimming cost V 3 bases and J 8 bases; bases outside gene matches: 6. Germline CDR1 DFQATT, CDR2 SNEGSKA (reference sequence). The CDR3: CSASQTSGRAYEQFF. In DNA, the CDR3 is TGCAGTGCTAGCCAGACTAGCGGGAGGGCTTATGAGCAGTTCTTC.

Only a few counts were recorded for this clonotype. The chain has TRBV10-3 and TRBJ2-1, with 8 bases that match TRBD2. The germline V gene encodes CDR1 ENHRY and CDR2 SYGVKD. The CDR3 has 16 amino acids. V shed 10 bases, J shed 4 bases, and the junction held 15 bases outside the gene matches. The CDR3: CATSSGRKGFYNEQFF. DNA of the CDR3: TGTGCCACCTCCAGCGGGAGAAAGGGGTTTTACAATGAGCAGTTCTTC.